This TCR beta chain was recovered during a study of T cell responses to AZD1222 COVID-19 vaccine. Regarding the study as a whole: Clonal diversity was possibly underestimated, and white British individuals and females predominated among donors.

This clone has just a few counts. The antigen is undetermined. Recipients boosted at about 4 weeks or about 12 weeks are pooled. Clones were read by immunoSEQ multiplex PCR, and TCRdb kept only the in-frame ones, dropping some. This sample has some 190,000 clones, with over 90% found just once. After removal of 3 bases from V and 3 bases from J, the junction contained 5 bases not matched to a gene. The CDR3 extends over 14 amino acids. The germline V gene encodes CDR1 LGHDT and CDR2 YNNKEL (reference sequence). This clonotype was obtained from an adult who received the AZD1222 COVID-19 vaccine. The sample here was peripheral blood, taken 28 days after the second AZD1222 dose. The chain joins TRBV3-1 (or the pseudogene TRBV3-2) to TRBJ2-7; 7 bases are shared with TRBD1. For the CDR3, the DNA is TGTGCCAGCAGCCACAGGGGGATTGGCTACGAGCAGTACTTC. This encodes CASSHRGIGYEQYF.